The 27 T cell receptor beta chains in this list originate from one sample, sequenced in a study of patients and donors after allogeneic stem cell transplantation. Each CDR3 protein is one row after TCRdb ran MiXCR on the RT-PCR reads. The sample lists tens of thousands of distinct CDR3 sequences; over 25% were seen once. Material for sequencing was blood, either unsorted or a sorted T cell fraction (not recorded which). These receptor sequences come from a human donor who was either an allogeneic HSCT recipient or a stem cell or donor lymphocyte infusion donor (not recorded which). It is not recorded whose cells these are; they may come from a transplant donor.

V is TRBV12-3 or TRBV12-4 and J is TRBJ1-2; TRBD1 is a possible D gene (5 bases). The V end was cut by 6 bases, the J end by 1 base, with 9 bases between. The CDR3 contains 13 residues. CDR3 in amino acids: CASRSDSNYGYTF. In DNA form, the CDR3 reads TGTGCCAGCAGATCCGACAGTAACTATGGCTACACCTTC.

The chain employs TRBV12-3 or TRBV12-4 and TRBJ1-1; no firm D call. CDR3 length equals 15 residues. Trimming left V 3 bases short and J 0 bases short, with 11 bases between. The CDR3 reads CASSLIGPMNTEAFF. The CDR3 DNA reads TGTGCCAGCAGTTTGATAGGGCCCATGAACACTGAAGCTTTCTTT.

This sequence joins TRBV12-3 or TRBV12-4 and TRBJ2-3; D is perhaps TRBD2 (6 bases). V was trimmed by 1 base and J by 5 bases, leaving 19 bases between them. The CDR3 loop spans 17 amino acids. CDR3 coding DNA: TGTGCCAGCAGTTTAGGTGTGTTGCGGGACCTGGGAGATACGCAGTATTTT. Protein product: CASSLGVLRDLGDTQYF.

The chain has TRBV7-2 and TRBJ2-5; unclear D gene. Germline-derived CDR1 and CDR2 are SGHTA and FQGNSA. This CDR3 has 11 amino acids. Trimming removed 6 bases at V and 2 bases at J, with 4 bases between. The CDR3 DNA follows: TGTGCCAGCAGGTCACAAGAGACCCAGTACTTC. Translation: CASRSQETQYF.

This clonotype came up a few times. CDR3 in amino acids: CASSLKAGTKETQYF. The CDR3, as DNA: TGTGCCAGCAGCTTAAAGGCGGGGACGAAAGAGACCCAGTACTTC. The rearrangement links TRBV7-2 to TRBJ2-5, with D maybe TRBD2 (6 bases). The germline V and J ends were trimmed by 2 bases and 3 bases, with 13 bases remaining between them. Germline CDR1 reads SGHTA; CDR2 reads FQGNSA. CDR3 length: 15 residues.

J is TRBJ1-5 and V is TRBV6-5; possibly TRBD1 for D (6 bases). Germline V gives CDR1 MNHEY, CDR2 SVGAGI. The CDR3 sequence is 15 residues long. V was clipped by 6 bases and J by 0 bases, with 12 bases between them. The CDR3 DNA reads as TGTGCCAGCAGGCTCAGGGGAAATAGCAATCAGCCCCAGCATTTT. The encoded protein is CASRLRGNSNQPQHF.

The V gene is TRBV28, the J gene TRBJ1-1; a possible D gene is TRBD1 (6 bases). The germline gives CDR1 MDHEN, CDR2 SYDVKM. Between the trimmed V and J ends, which lost 4 bases and 11 bases, there was a span of 14 bases. This CDR3 is built from 12 residues. This chain's CDR3 is CASSSPQRGAFF. As DNA, the CDR3 is TGTGCCAGCAGTTCCCCCCAGAGGGGGGCTTTCTTT.

This clonotype has just a few counts. The V call is TRBV7-2, the J call TRBJ1-1; no firm D call. CDR3 size: 16 residues. Trimming left V 5 bases short and J 1 base short, with 17 bases between. Per the germline V gene, CDR1 is SGHTA and CDR2 is FQGNSA. CDR3 in DNA: TGTGCCAGCAGCCAAGGACCAGAGACTGGGAACACTGAAGCTTTCTTT. Its translation: CASSQGPETGNTEAFF.

V is TRBV7-3 and J is TRBJ2-2; D is perhaps TRBD1 or TRBD2 (5 bases each). CDR3 length equals 14 residues. Deletions cut 1 base from V and 7 bases from J, with 10 bases between. The germline CDR1 and CDR2 sequences are SGHTA and FQGTGA. The CDR3 spells CASSLKGELGELFF. The CDR3 DNA follows: TGTGCCAGCAGCTTAAAAGGGGAGCTCGGGGAGCTGTTTTTT. The full variable domain, rest sourced from reference TRBV7-3 and TRBJ2-2, is GAGVSQTPSNKVTEKGKYVELRCDPISGHTALYWYRQSLGQGPEFLIYFQGTGAADDSGLPNDRFFAVRPEGSVSTLKIQRTERGDSAVYLCASSLKGELGELFFGEGSRLTVL.

This chain uses TRBV12-3 or TRBV12-4 with TRBJ2-7; perhaps TRBD2 as D (6 bases). CDR3 size: 15 residues. V lost 4 bases and J lost 4, with 17 bases in between. CDR3: CASSSPGAGLYEQYF. Here the CDR3 DNA reads TGTGCCAGCAGTTCCCCCGGGGCGGGATTATACGAGCAGTACTTC.

The rearrangement uses TRBV6-6 and TRBJ1-1, with TRBD1 identical over 9 bases. Germline loops: CDR1 MNHNY, CDR2 SVGAGI (reference sequence). This CDR3 contains 13 residues. V dropped 6 bases and J dropped 11; count of bases not matched to a gene: 10. The CDR3 DNA follows: TGTGCCAGCAGAACAACCGACAGGGGGGATGCTTTCTTT. It is translated as CASRTTDRGDAFF.

The J gene is TRBJ2-5, the V gene TRBV10-3; weak D call: TRBD1 (6 bases). This CDR3 is 13 amino acids long. Germline loops: CDR1 ENHRY, CDR2 SYGVKD. Trimming removed 6 bases at V and 2 bases at J, with 10 bases between. This chain's CDR3 is CAIRQGHQETQYF. As DNA, the CDR3 is TGTGCCATCAGGCAGGGGCATCAAGAGACCCAGTACTTC.

V and J are TRBV20-1 and TRBJ2-1; 10 bases agree with TRBD1. The CDR3 is 15 amino acids. Germline-derived CDR1 and CDR2 are DFQATT and SNEGSKA (reference sequence). With V trimmed by 1 base and J by 5 bases, 5 bases remained unmatched. The CDR3 DNA follows: TGCAGTGCTAGAGGACAGGGGGCTACGAACAATGAGCAGTTCTTC. Translated, it gives CSARGQGATNNEQFF.

The CDR3 nucleotides are TGCGCCAGCAGCCCACCGGGGTTGGGATACGAGCAGTACTTC. Protein: CASSPPGLGYEQYF. The chain employs TRBV5-1 and TRBJ2-7; possible D gene TRBD2, 5 bases. The CDR3 is made up of 14 amino acids. The V gene's germline CDR1 is SGHRS and CDR2 YFSETQ. The germline V and J ends were trimmed by 4 bases and 4 bases, with 15 bases remaining between them.

The gene calls are TRBV10-3 and TRBJ2-3, with TRBD2 as a possible D gene (6 bases). CDR1 and CDR2 from the germline V gene are ENHRY and SYGVKD. V was clipped by 3 bases and J by 2 bases, with 15 bases between them. The CDR3 runs to 16 residues. The CDR3 DNA follows: TGTGCCATCAGTGACCGGGACTTCAGATACACAGATACGCAGTATTTT. This translates into CAISDRDFRYTDTQYF.

The table lists this clonotype with a few counts. The gene calls are TRBV10-3 and TRBJ1-5, with D perhaps TRBD1 (6 bases). Trimming took 7 bases from V and 1 from J, leaving 8 bases between them. This CDR3 comprises 13 residues. The germline V gene encodes CDR1 ENHRY and CDR2 SYGVKD. CDR3 loop: CAIKGESNQPQHF. The CDR3 nucleotides read TGTGCCATCAAGGGGGAAAGCAATCAGCCCCAGCATTTT.

The chain employs TRBV19 and TRBJ1-1; possibly TRBD1 for D (6 bases). The CDR3 has 14 residues. With 3 bases removed from V and 3 bases from J, the gap between germline ends came to 11 bases. The germline V gene has CDR1 LNHDA and CDR2 SQIVND (reference sequence). The CDR3 DNA follows: TGTGCCAGTAGTATTCACAGGGAGGACACTGAAGCTTTCTTT. This gives the protein CASSIHREDTEAFF.

This clonotype was seen repeatedly, ten times or more. V is TRBV12-3 or TRBV12-4 and J is TRBJ1-5, with D perhaps TRBD1 (5 bases). The CDR3 sequence is 15 residues long. V lost 2 bases, J lost 6 bases, and 14 bases lay in between. The DNA of the CDR3 is TGTGCCAGCAGTTTATTTAGGGGCAAGGGTCAGCCCCAGCATTTT. Translating gives CASSLFRGKGQPQHF.

This clonotype was counted between two and nine times. The rearrangement links TRBV3-1 to TRBJ2-7; D is unresolved. Germline V gene data show CDR1 as LGHDT and CDR2 as YNNKEL (reference sequence). The CDR3 has 13 residues. Between the trimmed V and J ends, which lost 4 bases and 0 bases, there was a span of 7 bases. CDR3: CASSPTSSYEQYF. The CDR3 nucleotides read TGTGCCAGCAGCCCTACGAGCTCCTACGAGCAGTACTTC.

This clonotype was counted only a few times. This rearrangement joins TRBV12-3 or TRBV12-4 to TRBJ1-6; TRBD1 is a possible D gene (6 bases). CDR3 length equals 15 residues. Trimming took off 4 bases at V and 8 bases at J, with 15 bases between the two ends. DNA of the CDR3: TGTGCCAGCAGTTCTGGGACACCTATCCATTCACCCCTCCACTTT. Its translation: CASSSGTPIHSPLHF.

The sample holds a few counts of this clonotype. The chain employs TRBV12-3 or TRBV12-4 and TRBJ1-2, with D unresolved. The CDR3 consists of 14 residues. The ends were cut back, 6 bases at V and 5 bases at J, with 16 bases in the middle. The CDR3 DNA reads as TGTGCCAGCAGCCTAGCGGGTCGGAAGTATGGCTACACCTTC. Its translation: CASSLAGRKYGYTF.

The chain carries TRBV2 and TRBJ1-2, with D possibly matching TRBD1 (6 bases). Deletions cut 5 bases from V and 10 bases from J, with 14 bases between. The CDR3 length is 12 residues. Germline CDR1 SNHLY, CDR2 FYNNEI. CDR3 region: CASSLTGLNYTF. Written as DNA, the CDR3 is TGTGCCAGCAGTTTGACAGGACTGAACTACACCTTC.

There are a few counts of this clonotype. This rearrangement joins TRBV6-5 to TRBJ1-5; 8 nucleotides align to TRBD1. The CDR3 extends over 18 amino acids. Per the germline V gene, CDR1 is MNHEY and CDR2 is SVGAGI. Trimming removed 2 bases from V and 2 bases from J; junction bases left unmatched: 11. CDR3 DNA sequence: TGTGCCAGCAGTTACCATTATGGGACAGGAGAAGGCAATCAGCCCCAGCATTTT. This sequence encodes CASSYHYGTGEGNQPQHF.

V and J are TRBV6-5 and TRBJ2-5; D is undetermined. In germline, CDR1 is MNHEY, CDR2 SVGAGI. The CDR3 totals 14 residues. The V gene lost 6 bases and the J gene lost 4 bases, with 15 bases spanning the gap. The CDR3 protein is CASRDGSVGETQYF. CDR3 bases: TGTGCCAGCAGAGACGGCTCTGTCGGAGAGACCCAGTACTTC.

Only a few counts were recorded for this clonotype. The rearrangement joins TRBV3-1 to TRBJ2-5, with D hard to call. The CDR3 is made up of 12 amino acids. V was pared by 2 bases and J by 5 bases, with 6 bases between. Per germline, CDR1 LGHDT and CDR2 YNNKEL (reference sequence). Here the CDR3 DNA reads TGTGCCAGCAGCCAAACTTTTGAGACCCAGTACTTC. It encodes CASSQTFETQYF.

The chain has TRBV4-3 and TRBJ2-2; 8 positions match TRBD1. V trimming: 5 bases; J trimming: 0 bases; junction bases outside the gene matches: 5. Germline CDR1 is LGHNA and CDR2 is YSLEER. The CDR3 extends over 16 amino acids. CDR3 protein: CASSKRTGSNTGELFF. The CDR3 DNA follows: TGCGCCAGCAGCAAGAGGACAGGGTCGAACACCGGGGAGCTGTTTTTT.

This clonotype was picked up a small number of times. V usage is TRBV6-5 and J usage is TRBJ2-4; D gene uncertain. The CDR3 spans 12 residues. CDR1 and CDR2 (germline): MNHEY, SVGAGI. V gave up 10 bases and J gave up 8 bases, with 15 bases separating them. Written as DNA, the CDR3 is TGTGCCACCAGAACGACCCGGGACATTCAGTACTTC. Translated: CATRTTRDIQYF.